The clone carrying this T cell receptor beta chain is medium-sized (0.01 to 0.1%). Its antigen is unidentified. At the DNA level, this CDR3 is encoded by other sequences in the same sample as well. This specimen belongs to a study of persistence of HIV-infected CD4 T cells. Looking at the study overall: Two participants gave one leukapheresis sample; others gave up to roughly 180 mL blood repeatedly.

Study-wide results and caveats: TCR analyses could not target the rare provirus-carrying CMV-responding cells.

Cells were stimulated with CMV-infected fibroblast lysates at 10 ug/mL. CD4+ T cells upregulating both CD40 ligand and CD69 were sorted as responding cells. Stimulated PBMCs had first been depleted of CD8+ T cells. CD8-depleted PBMCs were stimulated about 17 hours with anti-CD28/CD49d costimulation, CD40-blocking antibody and enfuvirtide. Sequencing used immunoSEQ version 4 in survey mode. Sequencing was performed with immunoSEQ multiplex PCR; in TCRdb, only in-frame clones are kept and a portion is missing. The table lists 15,000 to 20,000 clones, about four fifths of them singletons, with almost 7% in the top ten. Trimming shortened V by 2 bases and J by 4 bases, and 8 bases separated the two germline ends. Germline CDR1 is MNHEY and CDR2 is SVGAGI. CDR3 length: 13 residues.

This TCR was recovered from an adult man with HIV who was CMV-seropositive. The sample in question was CD4+ T cells sorted from PBMCs after roughly 18-hour stimulation, obtained from a patient who received antiretroviral therapy. The J gene is TRBJ1-1, the V gene TRBV6-5; D may be TRBD1 (6 bases). Here the CDR3 DNA reads TGTGCCAGCAGTTACCAGGGGTCCACTGAAGCTTTCTTT. This gives the protein CASSYQGSTEAFF.